Reported below is one TCR beta chain. This clonotype was detected a few times. Its antigen is currently not known. Per-nucleotide qualities are absent, and no much larger clonotype sits a single base away. There are 16 amino acids in the CDR3, from cysteine to phenylalanine inclusive. CDR3 DNA only is kept here, 48 bases in frame from base 1. V drops 0 bases and J drops 4 bases, leaving 15 bases in between. CDR1 and CDR2 were assigned from the germline V gene as SGHRS and YFSETQ. This entry belongs to a study of regulatory and conventional T cells in breast cancer (dated by TCRdb to between 2014 and 2017). Library method: PCR. This sample was sequenced with a 454 GS FLX Titanium. TCRdb cleaned the public reads at Q25 with fastp, built clones with MiXCR and kept in-frame beta chains. Identical CDR3 proteins give one entry, which carries the most common genes and DNA. Counted in this sample were 1,200 to 1,500 distinct CDR3 sequences; over 50% of them appeared once. Clones ranked in the top ten supply 5.1% of the sample.

Recombination linked TRBV5-1 to TRBJ2-3; the D gene is unclear. This TCR derives from a female donor in good health. Sequences were obtained from regulatory T cells from blood. The nucleotide sequence reads as follows: TGCGCCAGCAGCTTGGTTAGGTCCTCGGGTTCAGATACGCAGTATTTT. The encoded protein is CASSLVRSSGSDTQYF.